These 25 T cell receptor beta chains were sequenced from one sample in a study of blood T cell repertoires in COVID-19. This table comes from immunoSEQ multiplex PCR, and its TCRdb copy is limited to in-frame clones, with some not included. Of 100,000 or so clones listed, around 80% are singletons. The specimen sequenced was peripheral blood. These receptors all come from an elderly woman with acute or convalescent COVID-19.

This sequence joins TRBV12-5 and TRBJ1-2; D possibly corresponds to TRBD1 (6 bases). Germline V gives CDR1 LGHNT, CDR2 FRNRAP. The CDR3 consists of 15 residues. The V end was cut by 8 bases, the J end by 0 bases, with 16 bases between. CDR3: CASYPGDRPNYGYTF. The CDR3 coding sequence is TGTGCTAGTTATCCCGGTGACAGGCCTAACTATGGCTACACCTTC.

This chain joins TRBV18 and TRBJ1-4; 7 bases agree with TRBD1. The CDR3 consists of 13 residues. The germline gives CDR1 KGHSH, CDR2 LQKENI. V trimming: 6 bases; J trimming: 5 bases; junction bases outside the gene matches: 3. CDR3 residues: CASSRDSNEKLFF. The CDR3 nucleotides are TGTGCCAGCTCCCGGGACAGCAATGAAAAACTGTTTTTT.

V gene TRBV7-2 combines with J gene TRBJ2-7; tentatively, D is TRBD2 (7 bases). The germline V and J ends were trimmed by 3 bases and 1 base, with 19 bases remaining between them. This CDR3 is 17 amino acids long. Germline V lookup: CDR1 SGHTA, CDR2 FQGNSA. The CDR3 DNA follows: TGTGCCAGCAGCTTGGCTTCGACGGGGGGCGGGTCCTACGAGCAGTACTTC. It encodes CASSLASTGGGSYEQYF.

The rearrangement joins TRBV30 to TRBJ2-6; no firm D call. CDR1 is GTSNPN and CDR2 is SVGIG in the germline V gene (reference sequence). CDR3 length equals 16 residues. V lost 0 bases to trimming and J lost 0 bases, with 9 bases between them. The CDR3 nucleotides are TGTGCCTGGAGTGTGGGCCGAACCTCTGGGGCCAACGTCCTGACTTTC. This gives the protein CAWSVGRTSGANVLTF.

The genes are TRBV7-8 and TRBJ1-6; TRBD1 aligns across 9 bases. Losses at the gene ends were 2 bases for V and 7 bases for J; bases not matched to a gene: 12. The CDR3 runs 18 residues. Germline loops: CDR1 SGHVS, CDR2 FQNEAQ. CDR3 region: CASSLLDRGGYRNSPLHF. The CDR3 DNA reads TGTGCCAGCAGCTTACTGGACAGGGGAGGTTACAGAAATTCACCCCTCCACTTT.

The rearrangement joins TRBV7-9 to TRBJ1-2; D is ambiguous. In germline, CDR1 is SEHNR, CDR2 FQNEAQ (reference sequence). This CDR3 region has 13 residues. The V end lost 1 base, the J end lost 8 bases, and 11 bases lay between the germline ends. The CDR3 spells CASSLDQKRGYTF. In DNA, the CDR3 is TGTGCCAGCAGCTTAGACCAAAAGAGAGGCTACACCTTC.

V usage is TRBV12-3 or TRBV12-4 and J usage is TRBJ2-1; tentative D call: TRBD2 (5 bases). The CDR3 is 13 residues long. Between the trimmed V and J ends, which lost 7 bases and 6 bases, there was a span of 13 bases. CDR3 nucleotide sequence: TGTGCCAGCACTACTAGGGTTGTCAATGAGCAGTTCTTC. This gives the protein CASTTRVVNEQFF.

The chain carries TRBV3-1 (or the pseudogene TRBV3-2) and TRBJ2-7; D perhaps matches TRBD2 (6 bases). The CDR3 is made up of 15 amino acids. CDR1 is LGHDT, CDR2 YNNKEL, per germline (reference sequence). The V and J ends lost 5 bases and 3 bases respectively, with 17 bases between them. CDR3 region: CASSYPSGGNYEQYF. In DNA, the CDR3 is TGTGCCAGCAGCTACCCCTCCGGCGGGAACTACGAGCAGTACTTC.

The chain employs TRBV29-1 and TRBJ2-3; no reliable D call. Germline V CDR1 and CDR2: SQVTM, ANQGSEA. Trimming took 3 bases from V and 2 from J, leaving 9 bases between them. The CDR3 extends over 13 amino acids. CDR3: CSVDLPYTDTQYF. The DNA of the CDR3 is TGCAGCGTTGACCTACCTTACACAGATACGCAGTATTTT.

This chain connects TRBV6-5 to TRBJ2-5; tentatively, D is TRBD2 (6 bases). Germline-derived CDR1 and CDR2 are MNHEY and SVGAGI. The V end lost 6 bases, the J end lost 4 bases, and 18 bases lay between the germline ends. This CDR3 contains 15 residues. CDR3 nucleotide sequence: TGTGCCAGCAGCCCGTCTCTAGCGAGGCGAGAGACCCAGTACTTC. Its protein product is CASSPSLARRETQYF.

The V call is TRBV5-1, the J call TRBJ2-7; a possible D gene is TRBD2 (6 bases). The length of the CDR3 is 14 residues. The V gene's germline CDR1 is SGHRS and CDR2 YFSETQ. Between the trimmed V and J ends, which lost 2 bases and 6 bases, there was a span of 15 bases. The CDR3 here is CASSLGDGGTEQYV. Written as DNA, the CDR3 is TGCGCCAGCAGCTTAGGGGACGGAGGGACCGAGCAGTACGTC.

This clone has more than one count but fewer than ten. The chain joins TRBV28 to TRBJ1-2; 7 bases agree with TRBD1. Per the germline V gene, CDR1 is MDHEN and CDR2 is SYDVKM. Trimming at V came to 6 bases and at J to 4 bases, leaving 14 bases not matched to a gene. CDR3 size: 16 residues. CDR3 sequence (DNA): TGTGCCAGCAGGACACCCCGGGACAGCAGCTTCTATGGCTACACCTTC. This sequence encodes CASRTPRDSSFYGYTF.

V gene TRBV6-2 or TRBV6-3 combines with J gene TRBJ2-2; 9 bases map to TRBD1. Per the germline V gene, CDR1 is MNHEY and CDR2 is SVGEGT. The CDR3 totals 16 residues. V was pared by 5 bases and J by 3 bases, with 7 bases of the junction left unmatched. This CDR3 is CASSPWDREYTGELFF. DNA of the CDR3: TGTGCCAGCAGTCCCTGGGACAGGGAGTACACCGGGGAGCTGTTTTTT.

This clone was found a few times. The rearrangement links TRBV27 to TRBJ2-3; tentative D call: TRBD1 (7 bases). Germline lookup yields CDR1 MNHEY and CDR2 SMNVEV (reference sequence). This CDR3 is built from 17 residues. Trimming shortened V by 5 bases and J by 0 bases, and 18 bases separated the two germline ends. CDR3 bases: TGTGCCAGCAGTAGTCGAAGGAGGGGGCCTAGCACAGATACGCAGTATTTT. Translation gives CASSSRRRGPSTDTQYF.

About this clone itself: At the DNA level, this CDR3 is encoded by other sequences in the same sample as well. V usage is TRBV19 and J usage is TRBJ1-1, with 7 bases matching TRBD1. The CDR3 is 14 residues long. From germline, CDR1 is LNHDA and CDR2 SQIVND (reference sequence). Trimming at V came to 4 bases and at J to 0 bases, leaving 2 bases not matched to a gene. The CDR3 region is CASSKTGLNTEAFF. DNA for the CDR3: TGTGCCAGTAGTAAGACAGGGTTGAACACTGAAGCTTTCTTT.

The chain links TRBV7-2 to TRBJ1-5; 9 bases fit TRBD1. Germline V gives CDR1 SGHTA, CDR2 FQGNSA. Losses at the gene ends were 5 bases for V and 7 bases for J; bases not matched to a gene: 9. The CDR3 loop spans 15 amino acids. This CDR3 is CASSVDRGMGQPQHF. CDR3 DNA sequence: TGTGCCAGCAGCGTCGACAGGGGGATGGGCCAGCCCCAGCATTTT.

The V and J genes are TRBV2 and TRBJ1-4; D is ambiguous. Trimming stripped 4 bases from V and 8 bases from J, with 8 bases between. The CDR3 consists of 12 residues. Germline V gene lookup returns CDR1 SNHLY and CDR2 FYNNEI. This CDR3 is CASSVGREKLFF. The CDR3 bases are TGTGCCAGCAGTGTGGGCCGGGAAAAACTGTTTTTT.

The gene calls are TRBV10-2 and TRBJ2-5, with D possibly matching TRBD2 (5 bases). V shed 0 bases and J shed 1 base, with 15 bases lying between them. The CDR3 extends over 17 amino acids. Germline assignment: CDR1 WSHSY and CDR2 SAAADI. CDR3 in DNA: TGCGCCAGCAGTGAGTCGATTTGGCCTAGCAGCCAAGAGACCCAGTACTTC. Its protein product is CASSESIWPSSQETQYF.

This clone was observed a few times. The rearrangement uses TRBV7-9 and TRBJ2-3; a weak D match, TRBD2 (6 bases). Trimming pared 6 bases from V and 0 bases from J, leaving 10 bases between. The CDR3 covers 14 residues. Germline lookup yields CDR1 SEHNR and CDR2 FQNEAQ (reference sequence). DNA of the CDR3: TGTGCCAGCAGAGGGGAGGCGAGCACAGATACGCAGTATTTT. Its protein product is CASRGEASTDTQYF.

V and J are TRBV28 and TRBJ2-7; D perhaps matches TRBD2 (6 bases). The V end lost 3 bases, the J end lost 3 bases, and 12 bases lay between the germline ends. The V gene's germline CDR1 is MDHEN and CDR2 SYDVKM. This CDR3 is 14 amino acids long. In DNA, the CDR3 is TGTGCCAGCAGTTTCCCCGGGAGAGGCTACGAGCAGTACTTC. Translating gives CASSFPGRGYEQYF. Combining the CDR3 with reference TRBV28 and TRBJ2-7 gives the whole variable domain DVKVTQSSRYLVKRTGEKVFLECVQDMDHENMFWYRQDPGLGLRLIYFSYDVKMKEKGDIPEGYSVSREKKERFSLILESASTNQTSMYLCASSFPGRGYEQYFGPGTRLTVT.

The chain joins TRBV7-2 to TRBJ2-4; 9 bases fit TRBD1. CDR3 length: 16 residues. Germline-derived CDR1 and CDR2 are SGHTA and FQGNSA. Trimming cost V 5 bases and J 5 bases; bases outside gene matches: 10. The CDR3 region is CASSDGQGLGENIQYF. In DNA form, the CDR3 reads TGTGCCAGCAGCGACGGACAGGGGTTAGGGGAAAACATTCAGTACTTC.

The gene calls are TRBV7-2 and TRBJ2-5, with D possibly being TRBD1 (6 bases). The CDR3 runs to 14 residues. Per the germline V gene, CDR1 is SGHTA and CDR2 is FQGNSA. The V end was cut by 4 bases, the J end by 1 base, with 10 bases between. DNA of the CDR3: TGTGCCAGCAGCTCGCGACAGGCCCAAGAGACCCAGTACTTC. It translates to CASSSRQAQETQYF.

This chain connects TRBV9 to TRBJ1-1; a possible D gene is TRBD1 (5 bases). CDR1 and CDR2 from the germline V gene are SGDLS and YYNGEE. CDR3 size: 15 residues. V lost 2 bases and J lost 2, with 13 bases in between. The CDR3 DNA is TGTGCCAGCAGCGTTGGCGGGGCAGTTAACACTGAAGCTTTCTTT. Translation: CASSVGGAVNTEAFF.

This chain joins TRBV24-1 and TRBJ2-2, with 11 nucleotides matching TRBD2. The CDR3 spans 18 residues. Trimming at V came to 0 bases and at J to 6 bases, leaving 8 bases not matched to a gene. Germline V gene lookup returns CDR1 KGHDR and CDR2 SFDVKD. The CDR3 protein is CATSDLNSGRAKAGELFF. As DNA, the CDR3 is TGTGCCACCAGTGATTTGAATAGCGGGAGGGCTAAGGCCGGGGAGCTGTTTTTT.

J is TRBJ1-5 and V is TRBV19; the D gene is possibly TRBD1 (6 bases). This CDR3 contains 13 residues. CDR1 LNHDA and CDR2 SQIVND come from the germline V gene (reference sequence). Trimming stripped 5 bases from V and 7 bases from J, with 12 bases between. The DNA of the CDR3 is TGTGCCAGTAGTCGGGACATCAGGCAGCCCCAGCATTTT. Translated, it gives CASSRDIRQPQHF.